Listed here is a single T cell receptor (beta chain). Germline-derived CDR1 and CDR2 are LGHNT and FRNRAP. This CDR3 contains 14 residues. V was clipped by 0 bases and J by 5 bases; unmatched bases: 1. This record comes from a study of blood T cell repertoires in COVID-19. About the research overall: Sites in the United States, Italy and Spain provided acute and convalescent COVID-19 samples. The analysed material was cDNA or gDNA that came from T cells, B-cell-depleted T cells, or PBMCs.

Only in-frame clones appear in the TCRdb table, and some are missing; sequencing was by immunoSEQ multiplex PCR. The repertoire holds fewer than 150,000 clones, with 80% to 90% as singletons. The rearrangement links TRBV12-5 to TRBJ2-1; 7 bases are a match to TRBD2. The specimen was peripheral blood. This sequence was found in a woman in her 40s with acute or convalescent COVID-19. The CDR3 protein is CASGLVGGNNEQFF. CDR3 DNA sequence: TGTGCTAGTGGTTTGGTGGGGGGGAACAATGAGCAGTTCTTC. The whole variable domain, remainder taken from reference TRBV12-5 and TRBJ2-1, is DARVTQTPRHKVTEMGQEVTMRCQPILGHNTVFWYRQTMMQGLELLAYFRNRAPLDDSGMPKDRFSAEMPDATLATLKIQPSEPRDSAVYFCASGLVGGNNEQFFGPGTRLTVL.